The 17 T cell receptor beta chains reported below all come from one sample, sequenced in a study of blood T cell repertoires in COVID-19. Sequenced by immunoSEQ multiplex PCR; TCRdb stores in-frame clones only, minus some. The sample lists tens of thousands of clones, 80% to 90% seen once, with approximately 5.1% in the top ten. What was sequenced was peripheral blood. These receptors all stem from a woman older than 75 with active or convalescent COVID-19.

The gene calls are TRBV2 and TRBJ2-1, with a weak D call TRBD1 (5 bases). V was clipped by 4 bases and J by 8 bases, with 12 bases between them. Germline loops: CDR1 SNHLY, CDR2 FYNNEI. The CDR3 runs to 13 residues. This chain's CDR3 is CASSGQGWDEQFF. The CDR3 DNA reads as TGTGCCAGCAGTGGTCAGGGATGGGATGAGCAGTTCTTC.

The chain employs TRBV15 and TRBJ2-3; 13 bases map to TRBD2. The CDR3 contains 16 residues. CDR1 is LNHNV and CDR2 is YYDKDF in the germline V gene (reference sequence). With V trimmed by 5 bases and J by 2 bases, 4 bases remained unmatched. CDR3 in amino acids: CATSGGLAGATDTQYF. For the CDR3, the DNA is TGTGCCACCAGCGGCGGACTAGCGGGGGCCACAGATACGCAGTATTTT.

In this sample, this clone turned up many times. V gene TRBV30 combines with J gene TRBJ2-1, with 9 bases lining up with TRBD1. The CDR3 extends over 16 amino acids. Germline V gene sequence: CDR1 GTSNPN, CDR2 SVGIG (reference sequence). V shed 0 bases, J shed 7 bases, and the junction held 10 bases outside the gene matches. The CDR3 region is CAWSVTDRGGFNEQFF. The CDR3 DNA is TGTGCCTGGAGTGTCACGGACAGGGGAGGTTTTAATGAGCAGTTCTTC.

The V call is TRBV19, the J call TRBJ2-1; 11 nucleotides agree with TRBD1. Losses at the gene ends were 4 bases for V and 8 bases for J; bases not matched to a gene: 1. This CDR3 has 13 amino acids. CDR1 is LNHDA, CDR2 SQIVND, per germline (reference sequence). CDR3 sequence (DNA): TGTGCCAGTAGTAGGGACAGGGGGGATGAGCAGTTCTTC. This codes for CASSRDRGDEQFF.

This clone showed up just once. This chain joins TRBV6-2 or TRBV6-3 and TRBJ1-1, with 12 nucleotides matching TRBD1. This CDR3 spans 19 amino acids. Losses at the gene ends were 2 bases for V and 8 bases for J; bases not matched to a gene: 18. The germline CDR1 and CDR2 sequences are MNHEY and SVGEGT. DNA of the CDR3: TGTGCCAGCAGTTACCATTCTCAGGGACAGGGGGCACGACCGGCGGAAGCTTTCTTT. Its protein product is CASSYHSQGQGARPAEAFF.

This clone appeared once. The chain carries TRBV2 and TRBJ2-7; 9 bases agree with TRBD1. V trimming: 4 bases; J trimming: 3 bases; junction bases outside the gene matches: 1. This CDR3 spans 13 amino acids. Germline CDR1 SNHLY, CDR2 FYNNEI. CDR3 sequence: CASSGDRVYEQYF. CDR3 bases: TGTGCCAGCAGTGGGGACAGGGTCTACGAGCAGTACTTC. Full variable domain (rest looked up from reference TRBV2 and TRBJ2-7): EPEVTQTPSHQVTQMGQEVILRCVPISNHLYFYWYRQILGQKVEFLVSFYNNEISEKSEIFDDQFSVERPDGSNFTLKIRSTKLEDSAMYFCASSGDRVYEQYFGPGTRLTVT.

V gene TRBV28 combines with J gene TRBJ2-7; 9 positions agree with TRBD1. This CDR3 has 14 amino acids. Germline lookup yields CDR1 MDHEN and CDR2 SYDVKM. The ends lost 6 bases at V and 0 bases at J; junction bases unmatched: 3. CDR3 in amino acids: CASRGTGFSYEQYF. Written as DNA, the CDR3 is TGTGCCAGCAGGGGGACAGGGTTCTCCTACGAGCAGTACTTC.

This chain connects TRBV2 to TRBJ2-3; D may be TRBD1 (6 bases). The CDR3 runs to 15 residues. Germline V gene data show CDR1 as SNHLY and CDR2 as FYNNEI. The germline V and J ends were trimmed by 11 bases and 3 bases, with 21 bases remaining between them. CDR3 protein: CAGDQQGSGTDTQYF. The DNA of the CDR3 is TGTGCCGGCGACCAACAGGGATCAGGAACAGATACGCAGTATTTT.

The J gene is TRBJ2-3, the V gene TRBV24-1; TRBD1 is a possible D gene (6 bases). CDR1 is KGHDR and CDR2 is SFDVKD in the germline V gene. The V end was cut by 0 bases, the J end by 4 bases, with 13 bases between. This CDR3 region has 16 residues. In nucleotides, the CDR3 is TGTGCCACCAGTGATTTGCACCTCAGGGGCCCAGATACGCAGTATTTT. Its protein product is CATSDLHLRGPDTQYF.

This clone has only one observation. The chain has TRBV7-2 and TRBJ2-3; TRBD2 agrees at 15 bases. CDR1 is SGHTA and CDR2 is FQGNSA in the germline V gene. The CDR3 contains 17 residues. With 5 bases clipped from V and 3 bases from J, the junction kept 6 bases outside the gene matches. CDR3 sequence (DNA): TGTGCCAGCAGCCCTCCGGGACTAGCGGGGGGTACAGATACGCAGTATTTT. Encoded protein: CASSPPGLAGGTDTQYF.

V usage is TRBV28 and J usage is TRBJ2-7; TRBD1 aligns across 7 bases. The CDR3 has 14 amino acids. Trimming removed 5 bases from V and 2 bases from J; junction bases left unmatched: 6. The V gene's germline CDR1 is MDHEN and CDR2 SYDVKM. CDR3 nucleotide sequence: TGTGCCAGCAGTCCGGACAGGCTAACCTACGAGCAGTACTTC. This translates into CASSPDRLTYEQYF.

The rearrangement links TRBV7-7 to TRBJ2-3, with 8 positions matching TRBD2. V gave up 5 bases and J gave up 3 bases; unmatched junction bases: 7. The CDR3 consists of 15 residues. In germline, CDR1 is SSHAT, CDR2 FNYEAQ (reference sequence). CDR3 sequence reads: CASSIGTSRTDTQYF. In DNA form, the CDR3 reads TGTGCCAGCAGCATCGGGACTAGTCGGACAGATACGCAGTATTTT.

The chain has TRBV5-1 and TRBJ2-7, with 7 bases lining up with TRBD1. This CDR3 region has 17 residues. Germline V gene lookup returns CDR1 SGHRS and CDR2 YFSETQ. The ends lost 5 bases at V and 0 bases at J; junction bases unmatched: 14. The CDR3 spells CASRRFTGDRISYEQYF. In DNA, the CDR3 is TGCGCCAGCAGGCGTTTTACAGGGGACCGCATCTCCTACGAGCAGTACTTC. Full variable domain (missing parts from reference TRBV5-1 and TRBJ2-7): KAGVTQTPRYLIKTRGQQVTLSCSPISGHRSVSWYQQTPGQGLQFLFEYFSETQRNKGNFPGRFSGRQFSNSRSEMNVSTLELGDSALYLCASRRFTGDRISYEQYFGPGTRLTVT.

In its sample, this clone ranks as medium-sized. The chain joins TRBV4-3 to TRBJ2-3; maybe TRBD2 (5 bases). With 6 bases removed from V and 1 base from J, the gap between germline ends came to 14 bases. CDR3 length equals 15 residues. In germline, CDR1 is LGHNA, CDR2 YSLEER. The CDR3 bases are TGCGCCAGCAGAAGAGGGCTAGCAGGCACAGATACGCAGTATTTT. Translated, it gives CASRRGLAGTDTQYF.

V is TRBV11-2 and J is TRBJ2-7; D call uncertain. V lost 0 bases and J lost 9, with 27 bases in between. The CDR3 covers 18 residues. Germline V gene data show CDR1 as SGHAT and CDR2 as FQNNGV. CDR3 loop: CASSLDLAAITTHLGQYF. DNA for the CDR3: TGTGCCAGCAGCTTAGATTTGGCAGCCATAACTACGCATTTGGGGCAGTACTTC.

This clone was counted only a few times. V and J are TRBV10-3 and TRBJ1-1, with D perhaps TRBD1 (6 bases). Germline V gene data show CDR1 as ENHRY and CDR2 as SYGVKD. The CDR3 is made up of 13 amino acids. Trimming left V 0 bases short and J 11 bases short, with 13 bases between. The CDR3 protein is CAISESVNRAAFF. CDR3 coding DNA: TGTGCCATCAGTGAGTCTGTGAACAGGGCGGCTTTCTTT.

The V call is TRBV27, the J call TRBJ1-5; TRBD1 aligns across 7 bases. CDR3 length equals 16 residues. J was trimmed by 7 bases and V by 4 bases; bases with no gene match: 13. CDR1 and CDR2 (germline): MNHEY, SMNVEV (reference sequence). The CDR3 bases are TGTGCCAGCAGTTCAAGACGACAGGGTTCAGGGCAGCCCCAGCATTTT. Translation gives CASSSRRQGSGQPQHF.